This record looks at one TCR beta chain sequence and its context. What it recognizes is unknown. Other DNA variants within this sample encode the same CDR3. J gave up 7 bases and V 6 bases, and 5 bases lay outside the gene matches. The germline CDR1 and CDR2 sequences are MNHEY and SVGAGI. The CDR3 totals 15 residues. Use of 60 Vbeta and 13 Jbeta primers characterized the PCR. Original handling: Unique TCR beta chains totaled some 78 million in a later count, with around 10 million of them shared. TCRdb's table, derived via immunoSEQ multiplex PCR, lists solely in-frame clones and lacks some. V, J and clone size derive from that table, while D and trimming were established from the DNA sequence. This table holds under 250,000 clones, under 90% found once. These data are taken from a study of cytomegalovirus exposure and HLA in healthy donors. Across the whole study: Early on, a data release was issued that held roughly 80 million unique TCRs from HLA-typed donors. Study observations and caveats: Several of the most significant clusters appeared linked to common viral pathogens, based on a later analysis. Some highly shared sequence variants likely arose as a pipeline artifact.

V and J are TRBV6-5 and TRBJ2-1; 14 nucleotides match TRBD2. The sequence was obtained from a human donor in good health. Material for sequencing was PBMCs. CDR3 loop: CASSPGLAGVNEQFF. CDR3 sequence (DNA): TGTGCCAGCAGCCCGGGACTAGCGGGAGTAAATGAGCAGTTCTTC.